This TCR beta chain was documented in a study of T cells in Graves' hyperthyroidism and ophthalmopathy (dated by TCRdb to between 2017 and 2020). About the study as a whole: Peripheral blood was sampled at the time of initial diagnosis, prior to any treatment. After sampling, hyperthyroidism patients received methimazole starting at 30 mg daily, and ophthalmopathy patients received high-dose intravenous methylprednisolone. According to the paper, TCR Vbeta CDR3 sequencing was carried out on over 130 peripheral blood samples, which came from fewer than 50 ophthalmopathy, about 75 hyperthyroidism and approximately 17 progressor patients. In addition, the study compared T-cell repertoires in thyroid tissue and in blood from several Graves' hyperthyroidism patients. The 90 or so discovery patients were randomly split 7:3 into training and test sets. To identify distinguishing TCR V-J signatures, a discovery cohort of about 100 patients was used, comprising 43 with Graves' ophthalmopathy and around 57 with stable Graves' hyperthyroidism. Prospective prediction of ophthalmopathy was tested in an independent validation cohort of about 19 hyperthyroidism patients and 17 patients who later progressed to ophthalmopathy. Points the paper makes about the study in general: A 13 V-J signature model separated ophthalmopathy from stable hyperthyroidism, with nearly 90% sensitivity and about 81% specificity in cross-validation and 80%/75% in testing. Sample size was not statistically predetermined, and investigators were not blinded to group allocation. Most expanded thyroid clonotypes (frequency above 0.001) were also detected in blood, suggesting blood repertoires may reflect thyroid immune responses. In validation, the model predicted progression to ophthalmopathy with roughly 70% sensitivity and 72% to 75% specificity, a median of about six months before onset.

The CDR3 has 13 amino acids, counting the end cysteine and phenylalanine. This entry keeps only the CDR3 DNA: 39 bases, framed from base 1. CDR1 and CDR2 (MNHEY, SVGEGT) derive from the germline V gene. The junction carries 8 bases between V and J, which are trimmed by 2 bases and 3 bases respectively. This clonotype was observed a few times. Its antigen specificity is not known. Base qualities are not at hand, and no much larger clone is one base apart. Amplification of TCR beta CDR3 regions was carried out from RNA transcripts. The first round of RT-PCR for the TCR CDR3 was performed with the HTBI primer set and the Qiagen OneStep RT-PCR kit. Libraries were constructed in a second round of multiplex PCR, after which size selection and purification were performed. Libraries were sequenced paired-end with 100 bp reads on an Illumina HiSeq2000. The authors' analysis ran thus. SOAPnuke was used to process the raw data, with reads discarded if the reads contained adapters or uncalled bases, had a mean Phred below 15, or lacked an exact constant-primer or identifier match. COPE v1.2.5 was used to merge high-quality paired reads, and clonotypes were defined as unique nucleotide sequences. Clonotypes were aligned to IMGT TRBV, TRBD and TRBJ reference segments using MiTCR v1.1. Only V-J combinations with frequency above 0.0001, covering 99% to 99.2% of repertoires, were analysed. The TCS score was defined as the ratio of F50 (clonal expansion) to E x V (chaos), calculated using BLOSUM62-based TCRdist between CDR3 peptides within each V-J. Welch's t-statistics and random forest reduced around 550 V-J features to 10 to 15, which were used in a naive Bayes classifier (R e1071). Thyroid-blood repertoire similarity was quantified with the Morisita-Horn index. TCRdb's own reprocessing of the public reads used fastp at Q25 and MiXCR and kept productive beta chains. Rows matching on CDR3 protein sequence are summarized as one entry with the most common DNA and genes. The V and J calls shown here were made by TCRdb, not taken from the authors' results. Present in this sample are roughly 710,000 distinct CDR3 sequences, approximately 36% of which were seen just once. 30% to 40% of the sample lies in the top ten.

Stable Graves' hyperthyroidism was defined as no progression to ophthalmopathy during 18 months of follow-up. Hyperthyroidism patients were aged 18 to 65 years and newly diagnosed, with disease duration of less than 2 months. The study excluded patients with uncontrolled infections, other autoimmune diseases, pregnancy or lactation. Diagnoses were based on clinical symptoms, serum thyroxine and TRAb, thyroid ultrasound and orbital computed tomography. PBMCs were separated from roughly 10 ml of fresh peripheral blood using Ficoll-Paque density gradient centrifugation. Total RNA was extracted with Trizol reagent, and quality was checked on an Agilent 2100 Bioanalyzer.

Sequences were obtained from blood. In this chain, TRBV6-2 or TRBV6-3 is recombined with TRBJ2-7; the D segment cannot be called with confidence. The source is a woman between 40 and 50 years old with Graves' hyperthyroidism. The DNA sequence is TGTGCCAGCAGTTACCTGAGGTACTACGAGCAGTACTTC. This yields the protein CASSYLRYYEQYF.